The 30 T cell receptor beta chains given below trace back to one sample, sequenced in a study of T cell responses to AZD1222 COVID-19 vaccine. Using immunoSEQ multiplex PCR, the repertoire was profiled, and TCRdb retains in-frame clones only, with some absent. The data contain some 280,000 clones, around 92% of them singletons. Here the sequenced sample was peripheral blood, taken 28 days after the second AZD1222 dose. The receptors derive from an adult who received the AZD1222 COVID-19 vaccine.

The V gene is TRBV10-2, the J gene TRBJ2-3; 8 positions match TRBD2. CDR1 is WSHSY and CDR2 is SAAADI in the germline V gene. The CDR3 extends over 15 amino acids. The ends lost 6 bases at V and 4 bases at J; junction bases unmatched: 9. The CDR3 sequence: CASRDGGLVADTQYF. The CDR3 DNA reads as TGCGCCAGCAGGGATGGGGGACTAGTTGCAGATACGCAGTATTTT.

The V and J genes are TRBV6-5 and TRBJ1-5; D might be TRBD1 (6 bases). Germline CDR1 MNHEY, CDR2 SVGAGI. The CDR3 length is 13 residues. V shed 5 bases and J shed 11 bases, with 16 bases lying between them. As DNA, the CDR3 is TGTGCCAGCAGTAAGGAGGGGGAAAGGGCCCAGCATTTT. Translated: CASSKEGERAQHF.

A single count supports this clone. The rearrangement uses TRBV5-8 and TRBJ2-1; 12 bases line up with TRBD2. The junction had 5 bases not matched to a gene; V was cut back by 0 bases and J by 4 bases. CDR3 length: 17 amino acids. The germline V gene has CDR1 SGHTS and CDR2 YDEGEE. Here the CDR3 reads CASSLAVTSGRYNEQFF. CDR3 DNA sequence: TGTGCCAGCAGCTTGGCGGTGACTAGCGGGAGATACAATGAGCAGTTCTTC.

In DNA form, the CDR3 reads TGCGCCAGCACCGATAGCGGCTCAACCGGGGAGCTGTTTTTT. It codes for CASTDSGSTGELFF. The chain couples TRBV5-1 to TRBJ2-2; D is possibly TRBD2 (6 bases). The V and J ends lost 6 bases and 5 bases respectively, with 14 bases between them. In germline, CDR1 is SGHRS, CDR2 YFSETQ. This CDR3 spans 14 amino acids. The full variable domain, with the rest looked up from reference TRBV5-1 and TRBJ2-2, is KAGVTQTPRYLIKTRGQQVTLSCSPISGHRSVSWYQQTPGQGLQFLFEYFSETQRNKGNFPGRFSGRQFSNSRSEMNVSTLELGDSALYLCASTDSGSTGELFFGEGSRLTVL.

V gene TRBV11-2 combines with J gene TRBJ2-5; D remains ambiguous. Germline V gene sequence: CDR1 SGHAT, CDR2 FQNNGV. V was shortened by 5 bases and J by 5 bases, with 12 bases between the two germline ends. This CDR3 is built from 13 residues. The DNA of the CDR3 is TGTGCCAGCAGCCCAGGTCTAGGGGAGACCCAGTACTTC. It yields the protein CASSPGLGETQYF.

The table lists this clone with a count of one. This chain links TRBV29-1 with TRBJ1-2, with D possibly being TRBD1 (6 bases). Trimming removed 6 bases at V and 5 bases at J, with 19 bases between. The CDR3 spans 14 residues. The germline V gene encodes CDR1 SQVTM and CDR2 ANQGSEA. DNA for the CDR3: TGCAGCGTCGGGGGGGGCAGGTTGGGATATGGCTACACCTTC. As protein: CSVGGGRLGYGYTF.

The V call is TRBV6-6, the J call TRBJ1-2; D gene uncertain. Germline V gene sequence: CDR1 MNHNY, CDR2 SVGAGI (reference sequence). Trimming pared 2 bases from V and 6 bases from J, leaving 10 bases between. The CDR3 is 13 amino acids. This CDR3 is CASSYELENGYTF. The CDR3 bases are TGTGCCAGCAGTTACGAGTTGGAGAATGGCTACACCTTC.

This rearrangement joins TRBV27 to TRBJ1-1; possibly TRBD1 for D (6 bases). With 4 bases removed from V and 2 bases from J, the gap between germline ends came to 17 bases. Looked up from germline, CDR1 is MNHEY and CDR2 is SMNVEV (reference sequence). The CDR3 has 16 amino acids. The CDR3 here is CASSSSGGAGNTEAFF. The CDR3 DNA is TGTGCCAGCAGTTCCTCGGGGGGGGCAGGAAACACTGAAGCTTTCTTT.

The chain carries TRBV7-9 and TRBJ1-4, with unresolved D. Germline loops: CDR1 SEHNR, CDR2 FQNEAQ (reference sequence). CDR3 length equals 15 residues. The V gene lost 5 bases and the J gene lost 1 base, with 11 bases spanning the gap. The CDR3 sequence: CASSRLRETNEKLFF. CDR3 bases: TGTGCCAGCAGCCGCCTCAGAGAAACTAATGAAAAACTGTTTTTT.

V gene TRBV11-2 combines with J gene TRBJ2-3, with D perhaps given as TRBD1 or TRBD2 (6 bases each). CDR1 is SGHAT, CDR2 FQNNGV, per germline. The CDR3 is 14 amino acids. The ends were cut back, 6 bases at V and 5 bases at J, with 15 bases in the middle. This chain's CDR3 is CASSWGADGDTQYF. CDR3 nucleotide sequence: TGTGCCAGCAGTTGGGGGGCTGATGGAGATACGCAGTATTTT. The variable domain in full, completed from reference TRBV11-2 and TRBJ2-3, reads EAGVAQSPRYKIIEKRQSVAFWCNPISGHATLYWYQQILGQGPKLLIQFQNNGVVDDSQLPKDRFSAERLKGVDSTLKIQPAKLEDSAVYLCASSWGADGDTQYFGPGTRLTVL.

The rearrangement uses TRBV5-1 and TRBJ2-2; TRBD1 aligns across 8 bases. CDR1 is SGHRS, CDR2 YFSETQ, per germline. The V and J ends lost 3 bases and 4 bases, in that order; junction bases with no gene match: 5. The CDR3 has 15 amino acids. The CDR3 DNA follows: TGCGCCAGCAGCTGGGCCCAGGGGGCCACCGGGGAGCTGTTTTTT. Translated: CASSWAQGATGELFF.

This CDR3 reads CASSLGQAYNQPQHF. The CDR3 DNA is TGTGCCAGCAGCTTAGGACAGGCGTATAATCAGCCCCAGCATTTT. The chain links TRBV7-9 to TRBJ1-5; tentative D call: TRBD1 (6 bases). The V end was cut by 1 base, the J end by 4 bases, with 11 bases between. The CDR3 totals 15 residues. Looked up from germline, CDR1 is SEHNR and CDR2 is FQNEAQ (reference sequence).

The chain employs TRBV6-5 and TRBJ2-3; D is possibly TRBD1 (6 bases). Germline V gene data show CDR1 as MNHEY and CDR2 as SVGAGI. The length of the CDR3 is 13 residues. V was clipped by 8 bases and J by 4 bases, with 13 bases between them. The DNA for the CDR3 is TGTGCCAGCGAGGGGGACCTGGCAGATACGCAGTATTTT. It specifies CASEGDLADTQYF.

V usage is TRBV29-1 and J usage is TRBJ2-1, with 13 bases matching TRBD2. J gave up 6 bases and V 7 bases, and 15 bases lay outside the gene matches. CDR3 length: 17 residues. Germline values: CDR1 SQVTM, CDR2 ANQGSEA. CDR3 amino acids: CSASRTSGRGSGNEQFF. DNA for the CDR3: TGCAGCGCCTCTCGGACTAGCGGGAGAGGATCGGGCAATGAGCAGTTCTTC.

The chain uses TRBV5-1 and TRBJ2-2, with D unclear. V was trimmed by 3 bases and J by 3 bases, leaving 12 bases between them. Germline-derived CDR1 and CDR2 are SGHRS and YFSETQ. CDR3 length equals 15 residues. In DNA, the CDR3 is TGCGCCAGCAGCTCGGACGGTGCTCACACCGGGGAGCTGTTTTTT. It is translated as CASSSDGAHTGELFF.

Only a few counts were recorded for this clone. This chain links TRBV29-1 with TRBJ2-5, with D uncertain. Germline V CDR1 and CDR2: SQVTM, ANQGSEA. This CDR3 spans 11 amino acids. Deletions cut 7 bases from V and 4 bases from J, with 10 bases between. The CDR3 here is CSAKSVETQYF. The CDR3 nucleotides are TGCAGCGCCAAGTCGGTAGAGACCCAGTACTTC. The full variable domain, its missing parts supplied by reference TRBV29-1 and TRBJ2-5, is SAVISQKPSRDICQRGTSLTIQCQVDSQVTMMFWYRQQPGQSLTLIATANQGSEATYESGFVIDKFPISRPNLTFSTLTVSNMSPEDSSIYLCSAKSVETQYFGPGTRLLVL.

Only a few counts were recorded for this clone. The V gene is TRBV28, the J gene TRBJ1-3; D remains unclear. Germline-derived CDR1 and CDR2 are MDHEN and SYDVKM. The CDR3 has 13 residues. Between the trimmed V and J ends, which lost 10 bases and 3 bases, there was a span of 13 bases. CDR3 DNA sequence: TGTGCCACCCAGTTTTCCTATGGAAACACCATATATTTT. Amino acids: CATQFSYGNTIYF.

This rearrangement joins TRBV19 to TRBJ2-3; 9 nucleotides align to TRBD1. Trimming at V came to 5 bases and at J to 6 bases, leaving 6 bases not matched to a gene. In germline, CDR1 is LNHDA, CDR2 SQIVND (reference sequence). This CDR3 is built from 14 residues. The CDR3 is CASSVDRGRDTQYF. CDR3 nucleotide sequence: TGTGCCAGTAGTGTGGACAGGGGCAGGGATACGCAGTATTTT.

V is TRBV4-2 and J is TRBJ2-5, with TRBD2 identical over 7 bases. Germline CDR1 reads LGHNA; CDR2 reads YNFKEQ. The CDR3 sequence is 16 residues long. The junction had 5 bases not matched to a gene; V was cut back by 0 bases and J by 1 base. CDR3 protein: CASSQERAGLQETQYF. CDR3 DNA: TGTGCCAGCAGCCAAGAAAGAGCGGGACTCCAAGAGACCCAGTACTTC.

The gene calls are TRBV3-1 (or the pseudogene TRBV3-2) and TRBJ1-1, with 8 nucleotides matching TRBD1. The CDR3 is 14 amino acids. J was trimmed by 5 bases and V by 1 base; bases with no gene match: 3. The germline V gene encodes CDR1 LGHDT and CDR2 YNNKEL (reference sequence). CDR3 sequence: CASSQGQGATEAFF. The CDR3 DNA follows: TGTGCCAGCAGCCAAGGTCAGGGGGCGACTGAAGCTTTCTTT.

CDR3 DNA sequence: TGTGCCAGCAGCCAATCACAGGGGGACACTGAAGCTTTCTTT. This gives the protein CASSQSQGDTEAFF. This sequence joins TRBV4-2 and TRBJ1-1; 8 bases agree with TRBD1. The germline V gene has CDR1 LGHNA and CDR2 YNFKEQ. V shed 2 bases, J shed 3 bases, and the junction held 2 bases outside the gene matches. This CDR3 comprises 14 residues.

The CDR3 protein is CASSDAMNTEAFF. CDR3 sequence (DNA): TGTGCCAGCAGTGACGCCATGAACACTGAAGCTTTCTTT. This chain links TRBV6-1 with TRBJ1-1, with D hard to call. CDR1 and CDR2 (germline): MNHNS, SASEGT. Between the trimmed V and J ends, which lost 3 bases and 0 bases, there was a span of 5 bases. CDR3 length: 13 residues.

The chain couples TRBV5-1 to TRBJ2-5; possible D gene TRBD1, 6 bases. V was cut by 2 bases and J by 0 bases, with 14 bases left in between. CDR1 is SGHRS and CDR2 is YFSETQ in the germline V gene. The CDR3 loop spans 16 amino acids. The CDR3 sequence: CASSFDNRVYQETQYF. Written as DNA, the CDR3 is TGCGCCAGCAGCTTCGACAACAGGGTCTACCAAGAGACCCAGTACTTC.

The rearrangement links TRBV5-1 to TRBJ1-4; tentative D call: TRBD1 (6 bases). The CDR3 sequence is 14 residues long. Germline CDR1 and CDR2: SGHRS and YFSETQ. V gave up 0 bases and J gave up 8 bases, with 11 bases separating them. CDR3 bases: TGCGCCAGCAGCTTGGGGCAGGGGAGGGAAAAACTGTTTTTT. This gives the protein CASSLGQGREKLFF.

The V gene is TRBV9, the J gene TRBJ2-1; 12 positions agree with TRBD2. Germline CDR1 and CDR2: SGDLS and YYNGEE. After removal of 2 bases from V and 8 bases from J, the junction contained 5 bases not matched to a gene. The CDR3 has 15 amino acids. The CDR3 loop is CASSVTSGRGDEQFF. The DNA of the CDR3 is TGTGCCAGCAGCGTGACTAGCGGGAGAGGTGATGAGCAGTTCTTC.

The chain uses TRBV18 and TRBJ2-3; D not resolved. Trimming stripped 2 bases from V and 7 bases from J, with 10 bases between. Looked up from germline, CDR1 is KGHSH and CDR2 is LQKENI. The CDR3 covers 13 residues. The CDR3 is CASSPSVAHTQYF. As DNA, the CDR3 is TGTGCCAGCTCACCAAGTGTCGCGCATACGCAGTATTTT.

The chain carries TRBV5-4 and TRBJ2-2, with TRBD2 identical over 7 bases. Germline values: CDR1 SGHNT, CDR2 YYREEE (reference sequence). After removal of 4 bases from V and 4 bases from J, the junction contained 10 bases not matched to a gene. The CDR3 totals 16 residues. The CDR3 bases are TGTGCCAGCAGCGGGCGGGGAGGGCCAGGCACCGGGGAGCTGTTTTTT. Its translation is CASSGRGGPGTGELFF.

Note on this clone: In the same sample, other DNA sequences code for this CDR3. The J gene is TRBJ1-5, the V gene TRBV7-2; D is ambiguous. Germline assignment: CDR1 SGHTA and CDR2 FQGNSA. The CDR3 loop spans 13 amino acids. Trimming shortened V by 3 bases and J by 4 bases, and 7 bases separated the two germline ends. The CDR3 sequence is CASSFDGNQPQHF. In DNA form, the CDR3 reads TGTGCCAGCAGCTTCGATGGGAATCAGCCCCAGCATTTT. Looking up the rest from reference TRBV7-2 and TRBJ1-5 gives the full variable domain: GAGVSQSPSNKVTEKGKDVELRCDPISGHTALYWYRQSLGQGLEFLIYFQGNSAPDKSGLPSDRFSAERTGGSVSTLTIQRTQQEDSAVYLCASSFDGNQPQHFGDGTRLSIL.

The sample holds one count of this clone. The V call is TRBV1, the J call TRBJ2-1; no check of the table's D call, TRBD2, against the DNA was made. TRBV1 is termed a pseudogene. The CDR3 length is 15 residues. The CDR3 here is CTSSQDSGERNEQFF. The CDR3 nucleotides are TGCACCAGCAGCCAAGATAGCGGGGAGAGAAATGAGCAGTTCTTC.

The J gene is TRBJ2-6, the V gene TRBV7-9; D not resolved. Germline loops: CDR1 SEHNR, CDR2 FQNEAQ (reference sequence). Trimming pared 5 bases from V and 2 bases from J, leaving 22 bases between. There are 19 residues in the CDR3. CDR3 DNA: TGTGCCAGCAGCCGTAATCCCCGTGGCCCAGGAACTGGGGCCAACGTCCTGACTTTC. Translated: CASSRNPRGPGTGANVLTF.